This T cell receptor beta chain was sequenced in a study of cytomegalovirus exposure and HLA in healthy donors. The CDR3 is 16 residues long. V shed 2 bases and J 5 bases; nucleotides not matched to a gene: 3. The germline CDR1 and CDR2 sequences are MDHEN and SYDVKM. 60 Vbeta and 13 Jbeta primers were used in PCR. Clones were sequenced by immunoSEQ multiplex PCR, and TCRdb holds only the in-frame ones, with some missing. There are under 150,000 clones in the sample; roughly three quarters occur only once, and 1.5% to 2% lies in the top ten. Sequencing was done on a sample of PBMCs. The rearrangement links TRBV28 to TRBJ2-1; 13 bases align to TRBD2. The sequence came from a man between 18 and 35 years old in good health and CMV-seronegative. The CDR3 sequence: CASSLPGLAGNNEQFF. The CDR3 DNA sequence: TGTGCCAGCAGTTTACCGGGACTAGCGGGAAACAATGAGCAGTTCTTC.